These 2 T cell receptor beta chains were sequenced from one sample in a study of T cell responses to AZD1222 COVID-19 vaccine. Generated by immunoSEQ multiplex PCR, the TCRdb table keeps only in-frame clones and is missing some. Altogether 200,000 or so clones are present, approximately 90% being singletons, with the ten largest covering about 6%. This specimen consisted of peripheral blood, obtained on day 0 of AZD1222 vaccination. Source of these receptors: an adult in good health.

The chain has TRBV5-1 and TRBJ2-7; TRBD1 matches 7 bases. Germline V gene data show CDR1 as SGHRS and CDR2 as YFSETQ. Unmatched junction bases numbered 3, after V lost 0 bases and J lost 3 bases. The CDR3 spans 14 residues. The CDR3 reads CASSLDRTGYEQYF. The CDR3 coding sequence is TGCGCCAGCAGCTTGGACCGGACAGGCTACGAGCAGTACTTC. The complete variable domain, with remaining parts taken from reference TRBV5-1 and TRBJ2-7, reads KAGVTQTPRYLIKTRGQQVTLSCSPISGHRSVSWYQQTPGQGLQFLFEYFSETQRNKGNFPGRFSGRQFSNSRSEMNVSTLELGDSALYLCASSLDRTGYEQYFGPGTRLTVT.

This chain links TRBV7-2 with TRBJ1-3; D not resolved. Deletions cut 6 bases from V and 1 base from J, with 13 bases between. The germline V gene has CDR1 SGHTA and CDR2 FQGNSA. The CDR3 contains 15 residues. The CDR3 protein is CASRRAGVSGNTIYF. The CDR3 nucleotides are TGTGCCAGCAGGCGGGCCGGCGTTTCTGGAAACACCATATATTTT.